The table lists the clone carrying this T cell receptor beta chain with a few counts. Its specificity is not known. This sample is part of a study of identical twins. Broader study findings: Potential partial confounding of zero-insertion analyses by invariant MAIT and iNKT cells was noted.

TCRdb passed the 5' RACE reads through MiXCR, listing each CDR3 protein once. The sample has about 730,000 distinct CDR3 sequences; over 20% are singletons. There are 16 residues in the CDR3. Germline V gene sequence: CDR1 SGHTA, CDR2 FQGNSA. V gave up 5 bases and J gave up 0 bases, with 17 bases separating them. A further study also used this sample, focusing on T cells expressing NK-cell markers. That report notes: Underlying the TCR beta repertoires were sorted CD3+CD56+NKG2C+, CD3+CD56+NKG2C- and CD3+CD56-NKG2C+ T cells. The study found dominant NKG2C+ clonotypes at about 1.0-8% of CD8+ T cells in six donors.

The sequenced sample was PBMCs. The gene calls are TRBV7-2 and TRBJ2-7, with D tentatively TRBD1 (6 bases). This receptor was obtained from a woman younger than 35 in good health. CDR3 in amino acids: CASSRTGQRSSYEQYF. The CDR3 region has the DNA TGTGCCAGCAGCAGGACTGGACAGAGGAGCTCCTACGAGCAGTACTTC.